These 20 T cell receptor beta chains came from one sample sequenced in a study of blood T cell repertoires in COVID-19. Sequencing used immunoSEQ multiplex PCR; TCRdb keeps in-frame clones, though not all of them. The table lists 90,000 to 150,000 clones, approximately 90% of them singletons. Sequenced input: peripheral blood. The receptors here all came from a woman aged 45-59 years with acute or convalescent COVID-19.

This chain links TRBV10-3 with TRBJ1-1; 7 bases align to TRBD1. The CDR3 runs to 11 residues. Per the germline V gene, CDR1 is ENHRY and CDR2 is SYGVKD. After removal of 7 bases from V and 7 bases from J, the junction contained 3 bases not matched to a gene. The CDR3 spells CAITAGGEAFF. CDR3 nucleotides: TGTGCCATCACCGCAGGGGGTGAAGCTTTCTTT.

This clone was seen once. V gene TRBV28 combines with J gene TRBJ2-7; 9 nucleotides align to TRBD2. V shed 6 bases, J shed 2 bases, and the junction held 5 bases outside the gene matches. The CDR3 length is 14 residues. CDR1 is MDHEN, CDR2 SYDVKM, per germline. The CDR3 DNA follows: TGTGCCAGCAGGACTAGCGGTACTCCCTACGAGCAGTACTTC. Translating it yields CASRTSGTPYEQYF.

The gene calls are TRBV16 and TRBJ1-5; no firm D call. V lost 1 base, J lost 5 bases, and 6 bases lay in between. The germline V gene encodes CDR1 KGHSY and CDR2 FQNENV. The CDR3 contains 13 residues. CDR3 protein: CASSQLGDQPQHF. DNA of the CDR3: TGTGCCAGCAGCCAATTGGGAGATCAGCCCCAGCATTTT.

The rearrangement links TRBV10-3 to TRBJ2-5; TRBD1 matches at 9 bases. The V and J ends lost 2 bases and 0 bases, in that order; junction bases with no gene match: 7. CDR3 length: 17 amino acids. Looked up from germline, CDR1 is ENHRY and CDR2 is SYGVKD. The CDR3 bases are TGTGCCATCAGTGAGAGTATACAGGGGGCGTACCAAGAGACCCAGTACTTC. Encoded protein: CAISESIQGAYQETQYF.

This chain connects TRBV6-1 to TRBJ1-1, with a weak D call TRBD1 (5 bases). The CDR3 extends over 14 amino acids. Germline V gives CDR1 MNHNS, CDR2 SASEGT. The V gene lost 1 base and the J gene lost 3 bases, with 9 bases spanning the gap. Written as DNA, the CDR3 is TGTGCCAGCAGTGAAGAGGGGTTGGACACTGAAGCTTTCTTT. Its protein is CASSEEGLDTEAFF.

This chain uses TRBV14 with TRBJ1-2, with D maybe TRBD1 (5 bases). The germline V gene has CDR1 SGHDN and CDR2 FVKESK. The V end was cut by 0 bases, the J end by 4 bases, with 6 bases between. The CDR3 runs 13 residues. The DNA of the CDR3 is TGTGCCAGCAGCCAAGACAGGGCCTATGGCTACACCTTC. Residues: CASSQDRAYGYTF.

The chain recombines TRBV5-1 with TRBJ2-1; 7 bases map to TRBD2. V dropped 0 bases and J dropped 4; count of bases not matched to a gene: 4. The germline CDR1 and CDR2 sequences are SGHRS and YFSETQ. This CDR3 contains 15 residues. DNA for the CDR3: TGCGCCAGCAGCTTGGGTGCTAGCGGATACAATGAGCAGTTCTTC. Its protein product is CASSLGASGYNEQFF.

V usage is TRBV6-2 or TRBV6-3 and J usage is TRBJ2-1; D is uncertain. The V gene lost 5 bases and the J gene lost 8 bases, with 16 bases spanning the gap. The germline V gene encodes CDR1 MNHEY and CDR2 SVGEGT. This CDR3 is 14 amino acids long. The CDR3 spells CASSPPRLPDEQFF. The CDR3 bases are TGTGCCAGCAGTCCACCTAGACTTCCGGATGAGCAGTTCTTC.

The V gene is TRBV5-6, the J gene TRBJ1-2; D may be TRBD1 (6 bases). The germline V and J ends were trimmed by 4 bases and 5 bases, with 21 bases remaining between them. The CDR3 consists of 16 residues. Germline V gene lookup returns CDR1 SGHDT and CDR2 YYEEEE. The CDR3 is CASSVKNTGTEYGYTF. CDR3 bases: TGTGCCAGCAGCGTCAAAAATACAGGGACGGAATATGGCTACACCTTC.

The chain links TRBV5-6 to TRBJ2-2, with D possibly being TRBD2 (5 bases). Looked up from germline, CDR1 is SGHDT and CDR2 is YYEEEE. The germline V and J ends were trimmed by 4 bases and 9 bases, with 16 bases remaining between them. This CDR3 region has 14 residues. The CDR3 bases are TGTGCCAGCAGCGCTGGAGGTGATATGTGGGAGCTGTTTTTT. Amino acid sequence: CASSAGGDMWELFF.

The chain links TRBV9 to TRBJ1-2; 10 bases are a match to TRBD1. CDR3 length: 14 residues. Germline values: CDR1 SGDLS, CDR2 YYNGEE. V dropped 4 bases and J dropped 7; count of bases not matched to a gene: 7. In nucleotides, the CDR3 is TGTGCCAGCAGCTCGAGCCGGACAGGGGGTGGCTACACCTTC. It specifies CASSSSRTGGGYTF.

V is TRBV19 and J is TRBJ1-5, with 8 nucleotides matching TRBD1. CDR3 size: 16 residues. V was clipped by 4 bases and J by 2 bases; unmatched bases: 7. CDR1 LNHDA and CDR2 SQIVND come from the germline V gene (reference sequence). CDR3 amino acids: CASSNQGARGNQPQHF. The CDR3 DNA reads as TGTGCCAGTAGTAATCAGGGGGCGCGGGGCAATCAGCCCCAGCATTTT. Variable domain in full (rest from reference TRBV19 and TRBJ1-5): DGGITQSPKYLFRKEGQNVTLSCEQNLNHDAMYWYRQDPGQGLRLIYYSQIVNDFQKGDIAEGYSVSREKKESFPLTVTSAQKNPTAFYLCASSNQGARGNQPQHFGDGTRLSIL.

CDR3 region: CASSFSKDRDNQPQHF. The CDR3 coding sequence is TGTGCCAGCAGCTTCTCAAAGGACAGGGACAATCAGCCCCAGCATTTT. The chain employs TRBV5-6 and TRBJ1-5; 8 nucleotides agree with TRBD1. The CDR3 spans 16 residues. Germline assignment: CDR1 SGHDT and CDR2 YYEEEE. With 2 bases clipped from V and 3 bases from J, the junction kept 7 bases outside the gene matches.

The V call is TRBV7-6, the J call TRBJ2-2, with a possible D match to TRBD1 (6 bases). Germline lookup yields CDR1 SGHVS and CDR2 FNYEAQ. The CDR3 runs to 17 residues. V lost 1 base and J lost 0, with 12 bases in between. This chain's CDR3 is CASSLGIRTANTGELFF. The CDR3 DNA is TGTGCCAGCAGCTTAGGGATAAGGACAGCGAACACCGGGGAGCTGTTTTTT.

The chain joins TRBV29-1 to TRBJ2-7; D is ambiguous. CDR1 is SQVTM, CDR2 ANQGSEA, per germline. There are 13 residues in the CDR3. Between the trimmed V and J ends, which lost 4 bases and 0 bases, there was a span of 10 bases. This CDR3 is CSVAESPSYEQYF. DNA of the CDR3: TGCAGCGTTGCGGAGTCTCCCTCCTACGAGCAGTACTTC.

The chain carries TRBV27 and TRBJ2-7; a possible D gene is TRBD2 (5 bases). Germline CDR1 is MNHEY and CDR2 is SMNVEV (reference sequence). There are 13 residues in the CDR3. Between the trimmed V and J ends, which lost 5 bases and 3 bases, there was a span of 11 bases. The CDR3 protein is CASSPLEGYEQYF. The CDR3 nucleotides are TGTGCCAGCAGTCCCCTAGAGGGCTACGAGCAGTACTTC.

This clone appeared a single time. The CDR3 is CASSLKGVRYNEQFF. CDR3 DNA sequence: TGTGCCAGCAGTTTAAAGGGGGTAAGGTACAATGAGCAGTTCTTC. The chain joins TRBV27 to TRBJ2-1, with a weak D call TRBD1 (6 bases). The ends were cut back, 2 bases at V and 4 bases at J, with 12 bases in the middle. Germline lookup yields CDR1 MNHEY and CDR2 SMNVEV (reference sequence). The CDR3 is made up of 15 amino acids.

This rearrangement joins TRBV9 to TRBJ1-5; D gene unclear. The germline gives CDR1 SGDLS, CDR2 YYNGEE. V was clipped by 0 bases and J by 9 bases, with 10 bases between them. This CDR3 contains 13 residues. The CDR3 region has the DNA TGTGCCAGCAGCGTAGGATCACTTGGGCCCCAGCATTTT. It codes for CASSVGSLGPQHF.

The rearrangement uses TRBV4-1 and TRBJ1-1; D gene unclear. Trimming took off 1 base at V and 12 bases at J, with 9 bases between the two ends. The CDR3 is 11 amino acids. Germline assignment: CDR1 MGHRA and CDR2 YSYEKL. The CDR3, as DNA: TGCGCCAGCAGCCAAGCGGGGAGGACTTTCTTT. Protein: CASSQAGRTFF.

In its sample, this clone was seen a few times. This chain uses TRBV19 with TRBJ1-4; the match to TRBD1 covers 9 bases. The CDR3 is 15 residues long. The V segment lost 5 bases and the J segment 7 bases; nucleotides outside the gene matches: 8. From germline, CDR1 is LNHDA and CDR2 SQIVND (reference sequence). CDR3 sequence (DNA): TGTGCCAGTAGTGACCACAGGGGGCTTCCTGAAAAACTGTTTTTT. The encoded protein is CASSDHRGLPEKLFF.